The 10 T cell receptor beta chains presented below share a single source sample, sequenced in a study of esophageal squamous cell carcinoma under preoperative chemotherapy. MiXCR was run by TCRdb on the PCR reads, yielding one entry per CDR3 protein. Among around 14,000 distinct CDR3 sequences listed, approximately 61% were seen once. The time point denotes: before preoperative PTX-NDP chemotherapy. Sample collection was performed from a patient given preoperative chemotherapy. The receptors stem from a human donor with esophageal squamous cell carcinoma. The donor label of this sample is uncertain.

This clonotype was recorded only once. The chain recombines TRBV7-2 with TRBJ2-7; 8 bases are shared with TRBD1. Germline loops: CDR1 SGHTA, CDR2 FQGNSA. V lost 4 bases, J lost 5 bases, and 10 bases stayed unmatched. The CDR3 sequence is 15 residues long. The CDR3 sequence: CASSSPRDRSNEQYF. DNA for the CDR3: TGTGCCAGCAGCTCTCCCCGGGACAGGAGCAACGAGCAGTACTTC.

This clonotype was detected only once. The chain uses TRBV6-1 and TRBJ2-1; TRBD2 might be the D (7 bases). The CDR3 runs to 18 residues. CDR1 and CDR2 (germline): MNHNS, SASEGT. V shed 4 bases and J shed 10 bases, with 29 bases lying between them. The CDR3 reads CASSGREGGSATYGEQFF. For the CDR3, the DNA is TGTGCCAGCAGTGGGAGAGAGGGGGGGTCGGCGACCTACGGGGAGCAGTTCTTC.

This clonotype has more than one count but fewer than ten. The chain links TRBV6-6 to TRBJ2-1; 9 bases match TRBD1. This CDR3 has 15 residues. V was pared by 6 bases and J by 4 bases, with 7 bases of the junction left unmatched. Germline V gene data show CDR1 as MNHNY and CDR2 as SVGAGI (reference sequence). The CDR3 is CASRGDRVSYNEQFF. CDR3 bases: TGTGCCAGCAGGGGGGACAGGGTATCATACAATGAGCAGTTCTTC.

The CDR3 loop is CASREDRSSYNEQFF. CDR3 coding DNA: TGTGCCAGCAGGGAGGACAGGAGCTCCTACAATGAGCAGTTCTTC. The chain recombines TRBV6-1 with TRBJ2-1; 7 bases are a match to TRBD1. V lost 6 bases to trimming and J lost 0 bases; unmatched junction nucleotides: 5. The CDR3 extends over 15 amino acids. Germline CDR1 reads MNHNS; CDR2 reads SASEGT.

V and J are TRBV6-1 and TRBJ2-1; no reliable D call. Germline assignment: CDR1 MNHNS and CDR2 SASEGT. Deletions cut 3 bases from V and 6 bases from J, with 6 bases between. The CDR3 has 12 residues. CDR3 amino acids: CASSEYGNEQFF. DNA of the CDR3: TGTGCCAGCAGTGAGTACGGCAATGAGCAGTTCTTC.

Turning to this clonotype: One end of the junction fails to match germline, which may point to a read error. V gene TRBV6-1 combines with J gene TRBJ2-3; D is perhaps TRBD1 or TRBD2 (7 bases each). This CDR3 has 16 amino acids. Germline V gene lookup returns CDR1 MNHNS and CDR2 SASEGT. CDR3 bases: TGTGCCAGCGCGGCGACTGGGGGGAGGGACAGAGATACGCAGTATTTC. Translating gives CASAATGGRDRDTQYF.

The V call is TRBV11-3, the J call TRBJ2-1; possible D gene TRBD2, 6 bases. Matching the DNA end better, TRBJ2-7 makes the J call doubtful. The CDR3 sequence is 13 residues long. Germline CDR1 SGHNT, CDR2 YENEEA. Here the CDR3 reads CASSSGTPYEQYF. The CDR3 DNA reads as TGTGCCAGCAGCTCCGGGACTCCCTACGAGCAGTACTTC.

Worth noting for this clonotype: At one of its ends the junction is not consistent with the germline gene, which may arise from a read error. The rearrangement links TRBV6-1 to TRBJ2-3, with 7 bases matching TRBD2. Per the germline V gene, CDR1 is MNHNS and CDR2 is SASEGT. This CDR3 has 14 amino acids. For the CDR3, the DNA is TGTGCGAGCGTTGGGGGGGGGGACCCAGAGACGCAGTATTTT. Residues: CASVGGGDPETQYF.

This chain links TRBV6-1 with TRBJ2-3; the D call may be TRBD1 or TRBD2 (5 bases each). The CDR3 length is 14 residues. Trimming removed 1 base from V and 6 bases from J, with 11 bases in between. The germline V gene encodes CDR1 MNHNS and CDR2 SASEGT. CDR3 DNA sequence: TGTGCCAGCAGTGAAGGAGCAGGGACCGATACGCAGTATTTT. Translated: CASSEGAGTDTQYF.

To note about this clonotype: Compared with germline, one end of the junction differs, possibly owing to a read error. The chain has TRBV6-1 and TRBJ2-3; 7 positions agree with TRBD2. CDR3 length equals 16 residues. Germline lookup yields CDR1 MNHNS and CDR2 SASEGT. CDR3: CASREGGEGATDTQYF. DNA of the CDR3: TGTGCCAGCAGGGAAGGTGGGGAGGGAGCCACAGATACGCAGTATTTT.